The 26 T cell receptor beta chains presented below share a single source sample, sequenced in a study of T cells in Graves' hyperthyroidism and ophthalmopathy. RNA transcripts served as the template for amplifying TCR beta CDR3 regions. HTBI primers drove first-round RT-PCR of the TCR CDR3. TCRdb re-derived calls from the multiplex PCR reads in MiXCR, one entry per CDR3 protein. This sample has around 520,000 distinct CDR3 sequences, with about 24% found just once. The sequencing input was blood. Receptors were obtained from a woman aged 25-40 years with Graves' ophthalmopathy.

This clonotype was seen at least ten times. This sequence joins TRBV27 and TRBJ2-7, with D unclear. This CDR3 has 12 residues. V was pared by 9 bases and J by 5 bases, with 14 bases between. Germline V gene data show CDR1 as MNHEY and CDR2 as SMNVEV (reference sequence). The CDR3 DNA sequence: TGTGCCAGTATACACCTAGTCGACGAGCAGTACTTC. It is translated as CASIHLVDEQYF.

There are many counts of this clonotype. The rearrangement joins TRBV29-1 to TRBJ1-2; tentative D call: TRBD1 (5 bases). This CDR3 has 16 amino acids. V shed 4 bases and J shed 2 bases, with 20 bases lying between them. The germline V gene encodes CDR1 SQVTM and CDR2 ANQGSEA. The CDR3 spells CSVVFGAPTLNYGYTF. The CDR3 DNA is TGCAGCGTTGTGTTCGGGGCACCAACCCTCAACTATGGCTACACCTTC.

V is TRBV27 and J is TRBJ2-2, with no clear D. This CDR3 contains 13 residues. Germline assignment: CDR1 MNHEY and CDR2 SMNVEV (reference sequence). V gave up 7 bases and J gave up 13 bases, with 19 bases separating them. Here the CDR3 reads CASTPDPDRGLFF. The CDR3 DNA reads TGTGCCAGCACCCCCGACCCCGACCGTGGGCTGTTTTTT.

This rearrangement joins TRBV24-1 to TRBJ2-5, with TRBD1 matching over 9 bases. This CDR3 spans 16 amino acids. V was pared by 2 bases and J by 5 bases, with 8 bases of the junction left unmatched. CDR1 KGHDR and CDR2 SFDVKD come from the germline V gene. The CDR3: CATSDSRTGAIETQYF. DNA of the CDR3: TGTGCCACCAGTGATTCGCGGACAGGGGCCATTGAGACCCAGTACTTC.

This clonotype has ten or more counts. The chain couples TRBV6-2 or TRBV6-3 to TRBJ2-5; no firm D call. CDR3 length: 11 residues. Trimming shortened V by 5 bases and J by 3 bases, and 4 bases separated the two germline ends. The germline V gene has CDR1 MNHEY and CDR2 SVGEGT. In DNA form, the CDR3 reads TGTGCCAGCAGTCGAAAAGAGACCCAGTACTTC. Its protein is CASSRKETQYF.

Many counts were recorded for this clonotype. The chain recombines TRBV6-2 or TRBV6-3 with TRBJ2-7; 8 bases map to TRBD2. This CDR3 comprises 12 residues. V was pared by 7 bases and J by 5 bases, with 4 bases of the junction left unmatched. Germline CDR1 MNHEY, CDR2 SVGEGT. CDR3 sequence reads: CASKHSGDEQYF. The CDR3 DNA sequence: TGTGCCAGCAAACATAGCGGGGACGAGCAGTACTTC.

This clonotype was picked up many times. The chain links TRBV13 to TRBJ1-2; 7 bases are shared with TRBD1. V shed 5 bases and J 8 bases; nucleotides not matched to a gene: 5. The germline V gene encodes CDR1 PRHDT and CDR2 FYEKMQ (reference sequence). This CDR3 region has 12 residues. The CDR3 is CASSPGGVGYTF. In DNA, the CDR3 is TGTGCCAGCAGCCCAGGGGGGGTAGGCTACACCTTC.

This clonotype was seen ten or more times. This chain joins TRBV5-5 and TRBJ2-7; no clear D. Trimming pared 3 bases from V and 0 bases from J, leaving 7 bases between. This CDR3 is 13 amino acids long. Germline assignment: CDR1 SGHKS and CDR2 YYEKEE (reference sequence). The CDR3 is CASSSSSSYEQYF. The DNA of the CDR3 is TGTGCCAGCAGCTCATCAAGCTCCTACGAGCAGTACTTC. The full variable domain, in which reference TRBV5-5 and TRBJ2-7 provide the parts outside the CDR3, is DAGVTQSPTHLIKTRGQQVTLRCSPISGHKSVSWYQQVLGQGPQFIFQYYEKEERGRGNFPDRFSARQFPNYSSELNVNALLLGDSALYLCASSSSSSYEQYFGPGTRLTVT.

This clonotype occurred many times. V and J are TRBV2 and TRBJ2-5; D is uncertain. In germline, CDR1 is SNHLY, CDR2 FYNNEI. The CDR3 contains 15 residues. V lost 6 bases, J lost 2 bases, and 16 bases lay in between. The CDR3 sequence is CASSRLTNKQETQYF. Written as DNA, the CDR3 is TGTGCCAGCAGCCGCCTGACGAATAAACAAGAGACCCAGTACTTC. The complete variable domain, with remaining parts taken from reference TRBV2 and TRBJ2-5, reads EPEVTQTPSHQVTQMGQEVILRCVPISNHLYFYWYRQILGQKVEFLVSFYNNEISEKSEIFDDQFSVERPDGSNFTLKIRSTKLEDSAMYFCASSRLTNKQETQYFGPGTRLLVL.

This clonotype has at least ten counts. The chain combines TRBV20-1 with TRBJ2-2, with no clear D. The CDR3 consists of 12 residues. Germline loops: CDR1 DFQATT, CDR2 SNEGSKA (reference sequence). Trimming cost V 8 bases and J 2 bases, with 9 bases left between them. This chain's CDR3 is CSTHSNTGELFF. CDR3 coding DNA: TGCAGTACCCACAGTAACACCGGGGAGCTGTTTTTT.

This clonotype showed up just a few times. The rearrangement joins TRBV2 to TRBJ1-2; TRBD1 agrees at 7 bases. The V segment lost 7 bases and the J segment 9 bases; nucleotides outside the gene matches: 14. The germline gives CDR1 SNHLY, CDR2 FYNNEI. The CDR3 loop spans 14 amino acids. For the CDR3, the DNA is TGTGCCAGCATCTCGACAGGGCGATATTCTCGCTACACCTTC. Amino acids: CASISTGRYSRYTF. The full variable domain, with the rest looked up from reference TRBV2 and TRBJ1-2, is EPEVTQTPSHQVTQMGQEVILRCVPISNHLYFYWYRQILGQKVEFLVSFYNNEISEKSEIFDDQFSVERPDGSNFTLKIRSTKLEDSAMYFCASISTGRYSRYTFGSGTRLTVV.

The genes are TRBV27 and TRBJ2-5; D perhaps matches TRBD2 (5 bases). The CDR3 is 13 residues long. Germline CDR1 MNHEY, CDR2 SMNVEV (reference sequence). Trimming took 8 bases from V and 3 from J, leaving 13 bases between them. The CDR3: CASQDSTEETQYF. CDR3 in DNA: TGTGCCAGCCAGGACTCGACGGAAGAGACCCAGTACTTC.

The sample holds many counts of this clonotype. This chain links TRBV6-2 or TRBV6-3 with TRBJ1-5; TRBD1 matches at 8 bases. There are 15 residues in the CDR3. Looked up from germline, CDR1 is MNHEY and CDR2 is SVGEGT. The V and J ends lost 2 bases and 3 bases, in that order; junction bases with no gene match: 3. This chain's CDR3 is CASSYGTGDNQPQHF. CDR3 nucleotides: TGTGCCAGCAGTTACGGGACAGGAGACAATCAGCCCCAGCATTTT.

The chain couples TRBV6-1 to TRBJ1-2; D possibly corresponds to TRBD1 (6 bases). The ends were cut back, 8 bases at V and 3 bases at J, with 10 bases in the middle. The CDR3 sequence is 12 residues long. CDR1 and CDR2 (germline): MNHNS, SASEGT. In DNA form, the CDR3 reads TGTGCCAGCTCAGACAGGCACTATGGCTACACCTTC. Translation: CASSDRHYGYTF.

The CDR3 loop is CASSPTGTSGAPVYEQYF. The CDR3 region has the DNA TGTGCCAGCAGTCCCACCGGGACTAGCGGAGCTCCGGTTTACGAGCAGTACTTC. The chain uses TRBV28 and TRBJ2-7, with 11 bases matching TRBD2. The germline V gene encodes CDR1 MDHEN and CDR2 SYDVKM. This CDR3 has 18 residues. V shed 5 bases, J shed 4 bases, and the junction held 16 bases outside the gene matches. Looking up the rest from reference TRBV28 and TRBJ2-7 gives the full variable domain: DVKVTQSSRYLVKRTGEKVFLECVQDMDHENMFWYRQDPGLGLRLIYFSYDVKMKEKGDIPEGYSVSREKKERFSLILESASTNQTSMYLCASSPTGTSGAPVYEQYFGPGTRLTVT.

This clonotype was counted between two and nine times. This chain links TRBV27 with TRBJ1-2; D is possibly TRBD1 (5 bases). Per the germline V gene, CDR1 is MNHEY and CDR2 is SMNVEV (reference sequence). CDR3 length: 12 amino acids. Trimming stripped 6 bases from V and 8 bases from J, with 13 bases between. CDR3 DNA sequence: TGTGCCAGCAGGAGGGGTGCTGGAGGCTACACCTTC. Residues: CASRRGAGGYTF.

In regard to this clonotype: Lacking the conserved final phenylalanine or tryptophan, this CDR3 likely reflects a read error. The limits of the CDR3 on the DNA are not certain, so only TCRdb's listed CDR3 is given. CDR3 loop: CASSRGWDTEACL. V usage is TRBV12-3 or TRBV12-4 and J usage is TRBJ1-1; whether TRBD1, the table's D call, matches the DNA was not checked. The CDR3 totals 13 residues, both ends included.

This clonotype appeared once. The V and J genes are TRBV12-3 or TRBV12-4 and TRBJ1-2; D uncertain. CDR3 length: 11 amino acids. Between the trimmed V and J ends, which lost 3 bases and 10 bases, there was a span of 9 bases. CDR3 residues: CASSLGGDYTF. Written as DNA, the CDR3 is TGTGCCAGCAGTTTGGGCGGAGACTACACCTTC.

This clonotype was recorded many times. This chain uses TRBV29-1 with TRBJ1-1, with 8 bases aligning to TRBD1. The V segment lost 6 bases and the J segment 1 base; nucleotides outside the gene matches: 4. The CDR3 runs to 13 residues. Germline assignment: CDR1 SQVTM and CDR2 ANQGSEA. The CDR3 DNA is TGCAGCGTCCGACAGGGGAGGAACACTGAAGCTTTCTTT. Translation gives CSVRQGRNTEAFF.

This clonotype was seen only a few times. The genes are TRBV12-3 or TRBV12-4 and TRBJ1-5, with D possibly matching TRBD1 (6 bases). V dropped 5 bases and J dropped 4 bases, with 12 bases sitting between them. The CDR3 spans 14 residues. CDR3 region: CASSPYRENQPQHF. The CDR3 coding sequence is TGTGCCAGCAGTCCCTACAGGGAAAATCAGCCCCAGCATTTT.

This clonotype was seen at least ten times. This chain uses TRBV20-1 with TRBJ1-1; weak D call: TRBD1 (6 bases). There are 14 residues in the CDR3. Germline V gene lookup returns CDR1 DFQATT and CDR2 SNEGSKA (reference sequence). V lost 3 bases, J lost 0 bases, and 11 bases lay in between. CDR3 sequence (DNA): TGCAGTGCTAGGGAATACAGGGTGAACACTGAAGCTTTCTTT. It is translated as CSAREYRVNTEAFF.

The sample holds many counts of this clonotype. This sequence joins TRBV20-1 and TRBJ2-5; D not resolved. Trimming took 5 bases from V and 3 from J, leaving 13 bases between them. There are 13 residues in the CDR3. Germline V gene data show CDR1 as DFQATT and CDR2 as SNEGSKA (reference sequence). The CDR3 spells CSAYFGLKETQYF. The CDR3 DNA sequence: TGCAGTGCTTATTTCGGGCTTAAAGAGACCCAGTACTTC.

This clonotype turned up a few times. V is TRBV5-1 and J is TRBJ1-1, with a possible D match to TRBD1 (5 bases). V was pared by 4 bases and J by 8 bases, with 12 bases between. There are 12 residues in the CDR3. Looked up from germline, CDR1 is SGHRS and CDR2 is YFSETQ. CDR3 nucleotide sequence: TGCGCCAGCAGCCCGGAGTGGGGGGAAGCTTTCTTT. This translates into CASSPEWGEAFF.

The chain combines TRBV9 with TRBJ2-2; tentatively, D is TRBD1 (6 bases). V was pared by 1 base and J by 5 bases, with 15 bases between. This CDR3 region has 16 residues. Germline CDR1 SGDLS, CDR2 YYNGEE. This CDR3 is CASSVFWTEGTGELFF. As DNA, the CDR3 is TGTGCCAGCAGCGTATTTTGGACAGAGGGAACCGGGGAGCTGTTTTTT.

The chain recombines TRBV20-1 with TRBJ2-7, with D uncertain. V gave up 3 bases and J gave up 3 bases, with 6 bases separating them. CDR3 length equals 11 residues. Germline V gene data show CDR1 as DFQATT and CDR2 as SNEGSKA (reference sequence). Here the CDR3 reads CSASGFYEQYF. The CDR3 DNA reads TGCAGTGCTAGCGGGTTCTACGAGCAGTACTTC.

The V gene is TRBV27, the J gene TRBJ2-7; D may be TRBD1 or TRBD2 (5 bases each). Germline values: CDR1 MNHEY, CDR2 SMNVEV (reference sequence). The ends were cut back, 6 bases at V and 2 bases at J, with 14 bases in the middle. The CDR3 is 14 amino acids. The CDR3 DNA reads as TGTGCCAGCAGCCACCGGGACCAGCCCTACGAGCAGTACTTC. Amino acid sequence: CASSHRDQPYEQYF.